This T cell receptor (beta chain) comes out of a study of Ad26.COV2.S vaccination and SARS-CoV-2 variants. About the study: Of the COV1001 trial arms, the Ad26.COV2.S arm included the donor.

Comments on this clone: What it recognizes is unknown.

This CDR3 contains 13 residues. CDR1 and CDR2 from the germline V gene are SGHTA and FQGNSA. V was pared by 5 bases and J by 4 bases, with 12 bases between. Sequencing was performed with immunoSEQ multiplex PCR; in TCRdb, only in-frame clones are kept and a portion is missing. Of hundreds of thousands of clones detected, approximately 87% appear once; the ten largest clones hold under 4%. General study findings and limits: Recipients given vaccine exceeded placebo recipients in spike-specific TCR breadth.

This sample's treatment: about 20 received Ad26.COV2.S at low or high dose, single or two shots; roughly five received placebo; per-sample allocation not given. Vaccine and placebo recipients were sampled on day 63 after the first injection. Participants' vaccine, an Ad26 vector, delivered Wuhan-strain SARS-CoV-2 spike. The V and J genes are TRBV7-2 and TRBJ2-7; a weak D match, TRBD1 (6 bases). Material: peripheral blood, obtained in a trial of Ad26.COV2.S vaccine versus placebo. The TCR originated in a person aged 18-65 years who received the Ad26.COV2.S COVID-19 vaccine or a placebo. CDR3: CASSPTQGYEQYF. CDR3 bases: TGTGCCAGCAGCCCAACTCAGGGGTACGAGCAGTACTTC.